Detailed here is one T cell receptor (beta chain). The target antigen is unknown. Germline V CDR1 and CDR2: SGDLS, YYNGEE. Trimming shortened V by 1 base and J by 10 bases, and 18 bases separated the two germline ends. The CDR3 runs to 15 residues. The data were taken from a study of T cell repertoires in cytomegalovirus infection. Study details: The authors relied on CMV epitopes, both recently identified HLA-C-restricted and well-studied HLA-B-restricted. The public TCR beta signatures pointed to both CMV infection and matching HLA type.

Study findings and constraints: There were carriers of CMV plus the relevant HLA, and cumulative public TCR beta family frequency identified them. Clonotypes of TCR beta that were HLA-C-restricted and CMV-specific dominated the ex vivo response.

A single record per CDR3 protein comes from TCRdb applying MiXCR to the reads. The sample lists 69,000 or so distinct CDR3 sequences, under 30% seen once, with roughly three fifths in the top ten. The chain combines TRBV9 with TRBJ2-1, with a weak D call TRBD2 (6 bases). This material consisted of CD8+ T cells from cultured PBMCs, taken from culture after CMV antigen stimulation. The receptor's source is a human donor in good health (CMV status not recorded). Some clones in this sample may be carry-over from other donors' samples. CDR3 residues: CASSVSPGVADEQFF. DNA for the CDR3: TGTGCCAGCAGCGTATCTCCCGGGGTAGCGGACGAGCAGTTCTTC.